The 31 T cell receptor beta chains reported below all come from one sample, sequenced in a study of T cells in women clearing cervical HPV infection. The table came from immunoSEQ multiplex PCR; TCRdb's copy has only in-frame clones and leaves some out. The listing contains over 30,000 clones. The sequenced sample was blood buffy coat. These receptors were collected from a woman aged 18 to 69 with a cervical HPV16 infection that either progressed to CIN3+ or cleared (not recorded which).

Points on this clone: The DNA ends 3 residues before the CDR3 does, and the rest of the CDR3 is filled in from the germline J gene. The chain combines TRBV11-1 with TRBJ1-1; 8 nucleotides agree with TRBD1. Germline loops: CDR1 SGHAT, CDR2 FQDESV (reference sequence). V gave up 3 bases and J gave up 5 bases; unmatched junction bases: 5. This CDR3 region has 14 residues. The CDR3 sequence is CASSLAQGVTEAFF. The part of the CDR3 DNA that was read is TGTGCCAGCAGCTTGGCACAGGGGGTAACTGAA.

With respect to this clone: Sequencing ends 3 residues short of the CDR3 end; the germline J gene provides the rest. V is TRBV2 and J is TRBJ2-5; 7 positions match TRBD1. The CDR3 is made up of 16 amino acids. V dropped 3 bases and J dropped 0; count of bases not matched to a gene: 7. Germline V CDR1 and CDR2: SNHLY, FYNNEI. CDR3 DNA (partial): TGTGCCAGCAGTGATCGACAGGGCTCGTACCAAGAGACC. Amino acids: CASSDRQGSYQET. The entire CDR3 protein is CASSDRQGSYQETQYF.

In the case of this clone: The observed sequence ends 3 residues before the CDR3 terminus, with the missing tail filled in from the germline J gene. Other DNA sequences in the same sample also yield this CDR3. This chain joins TRBV5-4 and TRBJ1-2, with unresolved D. CDR3 length: 15 amino acids. The germline V gene has CDR1 SGHNT and CDR2 YYREEE (reference sequence). The part of the CDR3 DNA that was read is TGTGCCAGCAGTAGGACCGGGGTGGGAGGCTACGGC. This gives the protein CASSRTGVGGYG. The CDR3 as a whole reads CASSRTGVGGYGYTF.

Notes on this clone: The read terminates 3 residues before the CDR3 end, so the remaining end is supplied by the germline J gene. The rearrangement joins TRBV19 to TRBJ1-2; D perhaps matches TRBD1 (5 bases). V lost 3 bases to trimming and J lost 2 bases, with 13 bases between them. Germline CDR1 LNHDA, CDR2 SQIVND (reference sequence). The CDR3 length is 15 residues. The CDR3 loop reads CASSMAGRGNYGYTF. The CDR3 DNA, read in part, is TGTGCCAGTAGTATGGCAGGGAGGGGAAACTATGGC.

A word on this clone: The read ends 3 residues before the CDR3 terminus; that terminus is restored from the germline J gene. This rearrangement joins TRBV19 to TRBJ1-2, with 8 bases lining up with TRBD1. Germline assignment: CDR1 LNHDA and CDR2 SQIVND (reference sequence). The CDR3 runs 15 residues. CDR3 sequence: CASSKTRGPDMGYTF. CDR3 DNA (partial): TGTGCCAGTAGTAAGACCAGGGGGCCCGACATGGGC.

Remarks on this clone: The read terminates 3 residues ahead of where the CDR3 ends, so the germline J gene completes it. This sequence joins TRBV7-6 and TRBJ1-6; D is possibly TRBD1 (6 bases). CDR3 size: 16 residues. The germline V gene encodes CDR1 SGHVS and CDR2 FNYEAQ. Trimming shortened V by 1 base and J by 7 bases, and 14 bases separated the two germline ends. The CDR3 reads CASSLEARGRNSPLHF. The DNA read from the CDR3 is TGTGCCAGCAGCTTAGAGGCCAGGGGTAGAAATTCACCC.

A remark on this clone: The read falls 3 residues short of the CDR3 end, and the missing part is taken from the germline J gene. V gene TRBV7-6 combines with J gene TRBJ2-1; 10 positions match TRBD2. After removal of 1 base from V and 0 bases from J, the junction contained 6 bases not matched to a gene. This CDR3 comprises 18 residues. CDR1 SGHVS and CDR2 FNYEAQ come from the germline V gene. The DNA read from the CDR3 is TGTGCCAGCAGCTTAGGGAATAGCGGGGGGAGCTCCTACAATGAG. The encoded protein is CASSLGNSGGSSYNE. The CDR3 as a whole reads CASSLGNSGGSSYNEQFF.

To note about this clone: The sequence runs out 3 residues before the end of the CDR3; the remainder is reconstructed from the germline J gene. The chain uses TRBV2 and TRBJ2-5; D possibly matches TRBD1 or TRBD2 (7 bases each). The CDR3 loop spans 14 amino acids. CDR1 is SNHLY, CDR2 FYNNEI, per germline. V lost 4 bases, J lost 5 bases, and 14 bases lay in between. CDR3 bases read: TGTGCCAGCAGTGGGGGAGGGGGCCGGGAGACC. Amino acid sequence: CASSGGGGRET. The whole CDR3 sequence reads CASSGGGGRETQYF.

Comments on this clone: From the germline J gene comes the end of the CDR3, since the read stops 3 residues before it. The V and J genes are TRBV5-1 and TRBJ2-1, with D hard to call. The CDR3 spans 14 residues. Per germline, CDR1 SGHRS and CDR2 YFSETQ. Trimming pared 0 bases from V and 5 bases from J, leaving 9 bases between. The part of the CDR3 DNA that was read is TGCGCCAGCAGCTTGGCCGAACTTAACAATGAG. Its translation is CASSLAELNNE. The whole CDR3 sequence reads CASSLAELNNEQFF.

For this clone: The CDR3 is cut off 3 residues early in the read; its end comes from the germline J gene. The chain joins TRBV20-1 to TRBJ2-2; 12 positions match TRBD2. Trimming took 6 bases from V and 2 from J; bases not matched to a gene: 7. Germline-derived CDR1 and CDR2 are DFQATT and SNEGSKA (reference sequence). This CDR3 contains 16 residues. The sequenced CDR3 bases are TGCAGTGCCGCGACTAGCGGGGGCCGAAACACCGGGGAG. Amino acids: CSAATSGGRNTGE. The full CDR3 protein reads CSAATSGGRNTGELFF.

On this clone: The read ends 3 residues early relative to the CDR3; the germline J gene fills the gap. This chain uses TRBV7-6 with TRBJ2-1; 12 nucleotides match TRBD2. The length of the CDR3 is 15 residues. The germline CDR1 and CDR2 sequences are SGHVS and FNYEAQ. With 1 base clipped from V and 7 bases from J, the junction kept 2 bases outside the gene matches. The CDR3 reads CASSLGTSGMNEQFF. CDR3 DNA, as far as it was read: TGTGCCAGCAGCTTAGGGACTAGCGGGATGAATGAG.

Notes on this clone: The read comes to an end 3 residues before the CDR3 does, leaving the germline J gene to fill in the end. The chain has TRBV18 and TRBJ1-4; tentatively, D is TRBD1 (6 bases). Per the germline V gene, CDR1 is KGHSH and CDR2 is LQKENI. The CDR3 is 17 residues long. Trimming shortened V by 2 bases and J by 5 bases, and 18 bases separated the two germline ends. The CDR3 DNA, read in part, is TGTGCCAGCTCACCAGAGACAGGACGCTTGATGAATGAAAAA. Translating it yields CASSPETGRLMNEK. The whole CDR3 region reads CASSPETGRLMNEKLFF.

On this clone: Coverage ceases 3 residues before the CDR3 finishes, and the germline J gene fills in the end. The chain has TRBV10-2 and TRBJ2-2; 9 bases are shared with TRBD2. Germline V lookup: CDR1 WSHSY, CDR2 SAAADI. The junction had 10 bases not matched to a gene; V was cut back by 4 bases and J by 7 bases. The CDR3 spans 16 residues. This CDR3 reads CASSAAVSGGNGELFF. The sequenced CDR3 bases are TGCGCCAGCAGTGCGGCGGTGAGCGGGGGGAACGGGGAG.

Turning to this clone: The CDR3 is cut off 3 residues early in the read; its end comes from the germline J gene. The chain employs TRBV5-1 and TRBJ2-3, with a possible D match to TRBD1 (5 bases). From germline, CDR1 is SGHRS and CDR2 YFSETQ. The CDR3 is 13 residues long. Trimming removed 2 bases from V and 2 bases from J, with 6 bases in between. The covered CDR3 bases are TGCGCCAGCAGCTTCAGGGTCACAGATACG. Encoded protein: CASSFRVTDT. In full, the CDR3 is CASSFRVTDTQYF.

On this clone: The sequenced fragment ends 3 residues before the CDR3 boundary, so the rest is inferred from the germline J gene. The V and J genes are TRBV6-1 and TRBJ1-5; 7 bases match TRBD1. The germline CDR1 and CDR2 sequences are MNHNS and SASEGT. With 2 bases clipped from V and 7 bases from J, the junction kept 5 bases outside the gene matches. The CDR3 is made up of 14 amino acids. CDR3 amino acids: CASSELQGKQPQHF. Incomplete CDR3 DNA: TGTGCCAGCAGTGAATTACAGGGGAAACAGCCC.

On this clone: The sequence runs out 3 residues before the end of the CDR3; the remainder is reconstructed from the germline J gene. The rearrangement uses TRBV7-8 and TRBJ2-2; 9 bases fit TRBD1. The CDR3 is 18 amino acids. Germline V gene data show CDR1 as SGHVS and CDR2 as FQNEAQ. V lost 1 base to trimming and J lost 3 bases; unmatched junction nucleotides: 9. CDR3 loop: CASSLGERQGVYTGELFF. The DNA read from the CDR3 is TGTGCCAGCAGCTTAGGCGAAAGACAGGGGGTTTACACCGGGGAG.

Note on this clone: The read ends 3 residues before the CDR3 terminus; that terminus is restored from the germline J gene. V is TRBV30 and J is TRBJ1-6; possible D gene TRBD1, 6 bases. V lost 3 bases and J lost 9, with 12 bases in between. Per the germline V gene, CDR1 is GTSNPN and CDR2 is SVGIG (reference sequence). There are 13 residues in the CDR3. The CDR3 bases that were read are TGTGCCTGGAGCGGGGGGCACGGTTCACCC. Its protein is CAWSGGHGSP. The full CDR3 protein reads CAWSGGHGSPLHF.

This CDR3 reads CASSETGGGQPQHF. The sequenced part of the CDR3 DNA is TGTGCCAGCAGCGAGACAGGGGGCGGTCAGCCC. The chain uses TRBV7-9 and TRBJ1-5, with 10 bases aligning to TRBD1. The read is 3 residues too short to cover the CDR3 end, so that end is filled in from the germline J gene. CDR1 is SEHNR, CDR2 FQNEAQ, per germline (reference sequence). The CDR3 is 14 amino acids. The V gene end was trimmed by 5 bases and the J gene end by 6 bases; junction bases not matched to a gene: 4.

The DNA read from the CDR3 is TGCGCCAGCAGCGCACCGGGACTAGCAGGAGGCACCGGGGAG. Its translation is CASSAPGLAGGTGE. From start to end, the CDR3 is CASSAPGLAGGTGELFF. V usage is TRBV10-1 and J usage is TRBJ2-2; 9 nucleotides agree with TRBD2. The DNA ends 3 residues before the CDR3 does, and the rest of the CDR3 is filled in from the germline J gene. CDR3 length: 17 residues. Trimming removed 6 bases from V and 4 bases from J; junction bases left unmatched: 12. Germline CDR1 reads WNHNN; CDR2 reads SYGVQD (reference sequence).

Worth noting for this clone: From the germline J gene comes the end of the CDR3, since the read stops 3 residues before it. The J gene is TRBJ1-6, the V gene TRBV20-1; the D gene is possibly TRBD1 (6 bases). CDR3 length equals 14 residues. Trimming pared 0 bases from V and 8 bases from J, leaving 11 bases between. From germline, CDR1 is DFQATT and CDR2 SNEGSKA (reference sequence). The DNA read from the CDR3 is TGCAGTGCTAGAGAGAGGACAGTTCATTCACCC. Amino acid sequence: CSARERTVHSP. The full-length CDR3 reads as CSARERTVHSPLHF.

Comment on this clone: The read terminates 3 residues ahead of where the CDR3 ends, so the germline J gene completes it. This chain uses TRBV20-1 with TRBJ2-1; 7 nucleotides match TRBD1. Germline CDR1 is DFQATT and CDR2 is SNEGSKA (reference sequence). This CDR3 spans 16 amino acids. Unmatched junction bases numbered 12, after V lost 0 bases and J lost 7 bases. CDR3 sequence reads: CSAREFGRGGPNEQFF. The covered CDR3 bases are TGCAGTGCTAGAGAATTCGGTCGAGGGGGCCCAAATGAG.

Measured by frequency, this clone is medium-sized. Read coverage stops 3 residues before the CDR3 terminus; the germline J gene supplies the remainder. V and J are TRBV20-1 and TRBJ1-2; 7 bases line up with TRBD1. Per germline, CDR1 DFQATT and CDR2 SNEGSKA (reference sequence). The CDR3 totals 12 residues. This CDR3 is CSARQGGQGYTF. The CDR3 DNA, read in part, is TGCAGTGCTAGACAGGGGGGCCAAGGC.

About this clone: The sequence runs out 3 residues before the end of the CDR3; the remainder is reconstructed from the germline J gene. The chain couples TRBV5-1 to TRBJ2-3; D call uncertain. This CDR3 contains 15 residues. V lost 5 bases, J lost 2 bases, and 15 bases lay in between. Germline-derived CDR1 and CDR2 are SGHRS and YFSETQ. CDR3 DNA, as far as it was read: TGCGCCAGCAGATTGACGCCAACTTACACAGATACG. It codes for CASRLTPTYTDT. The full CDR3 reads CASRLTPTYTDTQYF.

Concerning this clone: The read terminates 3 residues before the CDR3 end, so the remaining end is supplied by the germline J gene. This rearrangement joins TRBV20-1 to TRBJ2-7; 8 nucleotides align to TRBD1. This CDR3 spans 14 amino acids. V shed 6 bases and J 1 base; nucleotides not matched to a gene: 8. CDR1 is DFQATT, CDR2 SNEGSKA, per germline (reference sequence). CDR3 DNA, as far as it was read: TGCAGTGCGGAGGACAGGGAGAATTCCTACGAG. It specifies CSAEDRENSYE. The CDR3 reads in full as CSAEDRENSYEQYF.

On this clone itself: The CDR3 end lies 3 residues beyond the end of the read and is filled in from the germline J gene. The J gene is TRBJ2-5, the V gene TRBV5-4, with a weak D call TRBD2 (5 bases). The V end lost 1 base, the J end lost 2 bases, and 9 bases lay between the germline ends. Germline-derived CDR1 and CDR2 are SGHNT and YYREEE (reference sequence). This CDR3 is built from 14 residues. CDR3 bases read: TGTGCCAGCAGCTTGAGCCAGCGGCAAGAGACC. Translation: CASSLSQRQET. The complete CDR3 reads CASSLSQRQETQYF.

Comments on this clone: Sequencing ends 3 residues short of the CDR3 end; the germline J gene provides the rest. The chain combines TRBV6-1 with TRBJ1-5; a weak D match, TRBD1 (5 bases). The V end was cut by 3 bases, the J end by 9 bases, with 12 bases between. This CDR3 comprises 13 residues. From germline, CDR1 is MNHNS and CDR2 SASEGT. The CDR3 DNA, read in part, is TGTGCCAGCAGTGAGGGGCCCACACGGCCC. Protein: CASSEGPTRP. The full CDR3 protein reads CASSEGPTRPQHF.

Turning to this clone: Read sequence stops 3 residues before the CDR3 end, and the germline J gene provides the missing end. The genes are TRBV30 and TRBJ1-6, with D possibly matching TRBD1 (5 bases). Trimming took 8 bases from V and 0 from J, leaving 14 bases between them. The V gene's germline CDR1 is GTSNPN and CDR2 SVGIG (reference sequence). This CDR3 has 15 residues. CDR3 residues: CARRAKGSYNSPLHF. The part of the CDR3 DNA that was read is TGTGCCCGCAGGGCAAAGGGCTCCTATAATTCACCC.

In the case of this clone: The CDR3 goes on 3 residues after the read ends, and that part is filled in from the germline J gene. This chain uses TRBV11-2 with TRBJ2-2; the match to TRBD1 covers 10 bases. Germline V gives CDR1 SGHAT, CDR2 FQNNGV. This CDR3 is 14 amino acids long. With 8 bases clipped from V and 8 bases from J, the junction kept 8 bases outside the gene matches. The part of the CDR3 DNA that was read is TGTGCCAGCGCGACGACAGGGGGCGGGGGGGAG. Translated: CASATTGGGGE. Given in full, the CDR3 is CASATTGGGGELFF.

CDR3 bases read: TGTGCCAGCACCCCGGGGTCTACCTGGGTAGCGGGTAACACAGATACG. Amino acid sequence: CASTPGSTWVAGNTDT. The full-length CDR3 reads as CASTPGSTWVAGNTDTQYF. The chain couples TRBV2 to TRBJ2-3; 7 positions agree with TRBD2. Sequencing ends 3 residues short of the CDR3 end; the germline J gene provides the rest. The CDR3 sequence is 19 residues long. From germline, CDR1 is SNHLY and CDR2 FYNNEI. Trimming cost V 7 bases and J 2 bases; bases outside gene matches: 21.

A note on this clone: The read gets to within 3 residues of the CDR3 end, and the germline J gene fills in the rest. V usage is TRBV6-1 and J usage is TRBJ2-2, with TRBD2 matching 7 bases. The V gene's germline CDR1 is MNHNS and CDR2 SASEGT. With 3 bases clipped from V and 6 bases from J, the junction kept 4 bases outside the gene matches. CDR3 length: 14 amino acids. The CDR3 bases that were read are TGTGCCAGCAGTGAGCTCCGGGGGGCCGGGGAG. Translating gives CASSELRGAGE. The CDR3 reads in full as CASSELRGAGELFF.

Concerning this clone itself: Sequencing ends 3 residues short of the CDR3 end; the germline J gene provides the rest. The chain employs TRBV19 and TRBJ1-1; D is unclear. The CDR3 runs 14 residues. Trimming took off 6 bases at V and 0 bases at J, with 11 bases between the two ends. Germline V gene data show CDR1 as LNHDA and CDR2 as SQIVND (reference sequence). The DNA read from the CDR3 is TGTGCCAGTAGCGACATCTCAGTGAACACTGAA. This gives the protein CASSDISVNTE. The full-length CDR3 reads as CASSDISVNTEAFF.